These T cell receptor beta chains were read from a single sample in a study of PD-1 blockade in classical Hodgkin lymphoma. The table came from immunoSEQ multiplex PCR; TCRdb's copy has only in-frame clones and leaves some out. The data show 43,000 or so clones, around 80% seen once. This sample comprised peripheral blood mononuclear cells (PBMCs), obtained before the fourth cycle of nivolumab. The receptor source for this set is a human donor with classical Hodgkin lymphoma. Both conserved end residues are part of each CDR3. D genes are given only for firm matches. Clone size appears in some rows only: once, few, many, or a class for an expanded clone.

clone_size	v_call	j_call	d_call	cdr3_nt	cdr3_aa
NA	TRBV21-1	TRBJ2-1	NA	TGTGCCAGCAGCATAGTAGTGAGGGCCTACAATGAGCAGTTCTTC	CASSIVVRAYNEQFF
NA	TRBV7-9	TRBJ1-3	NA	TGTGCCAGCAGCTTAGGGACAGTCTCTGGAAACACCATATATTTT	CASSLGTVSGNTIYF
NA	TRBV19	TRBJ1-4	TRBD1	TGTGCCAGTACTTTTACAGGGGGACATCGTGAAAAACTGTTTTTT	CASTFTGGHREKLFF
NA	TRBV11-2	TRBJ1-6	NA	TGTGCCAGCAGCTGGACGGATAATAATTCACCCCTCCACTTT	CASSWTDNNSPLHF
NA	TRBV7-2	TRBJ2-2	TRBD2	TGTGCCGAAGGACTAGCGGACACCGGGGAGCTGTTTTTT	CAEGLADTGELFF
once	TRBV9	TRBJ2-4	TRBD2	TGTGCCAGCAGCGTAGGTGGCGGGGGGCCCTACAAAAACATTCAGTACTTC	CASSVGGGGPYKNIQYF
few	TRBV18	TRBJ1-5	NA	TGTGCCAGCTCACCTCAAGAAAATCAGCCCCAGCATTTT	CASSPQENQPQHF
once	TRBV2	TRBJ2-3	TRBD2	TGTGCCAGCAATCCGGGACTAGCGGGGGGTCTTGTGGCAGATACGCAGTATTTT	CASNPGLAGGLVADTQYF
NA	TRBV5-1	TRBJ2-3	NA	TGCGCCAGCAGCTTGCGGACTACGGGCACAGATACGCAGTATTTT	CASSLRTTGTDTQYF
NA	TRBV28	TRBJ2-7	NA	TGTGCCAGCAGTTTACAAAACGGAGCCTACGAGCAGTACTTC	CASSLQNGAYEQYF
NA	TRBV6-6	TRBJ2-7	TRBD2	TGTGCCAGCAGGGGGACTATTGCCTCCTACGAGCAGTACTTC	CASRGTIASYEQYF
NA	TRBV10-3	TRBJ1-2	NA	TGTGCCATCAAGGGTGCAGGGGATGGCTACACCTTC	CAIKGAGDGYTF
NA	TRBV18	TRBJ2-5	TRBD1	TGTGCCAGCTCACCACCGAACGGACAGGGGGCAGAGACCCAGTACTTC	CASSPPNGQGAETQYF
NA	TRBV19	TRBJ2-3	TRBD2	TGTGCCAGTAGTATAGCTAGCGGGGGTACAGATACGCAGTATTTT	CASSIASGGTDTQYF
NA	TRBV18	TRBJ1-2	TRBD1	TGTGCCAGCTCACCCACAGGGGAGTATGGCTACACCTTC	CASSPTGEYGYTF
NA	TRBV19	TRBJ1-5	NA	TGTGCCAGTAGTATAGATCATGTGGCAGGGTGGCCCCAGCATTTT	CASSIDHVAGWPQHF
NA	TRBV19	TRBJ1-1	NA	TGTGCCAGTAACCCCAGGACAGCTTACACTGAAGCTTTCTTT	CASNPRTAYTEAFF
NA	TRBV6-5	TRBJ1-2	TRBD1	TGTGCCAGCCTGTCCCGACAGGGCAGCTATGGCTACACCTTC	CASLSRQGSYGYTF
NA	TRBV20-1	TRBJ2-1	TRBD2	TGCAGTGCTCCCGGACTAGCGGGGCTGTTCTTC	CSAPGLAGLFF
NA	TRBV7-9	TRBJ1-5	NA	TGTGCCAGCAGCCCCGAGGGGGGACACTCCTTTCCCCAGCATTTT	CASSPEGGHSFPQHF
NA	TRBV7-8	TRBJ1-5	NA	TGTGCCAGCAGCTTCGTTGGGGGCTTAGGAAATCAGCCCCAGCATTTT	CASSFVGGLGNQPQHF
NA	TRBV19	TRBJ2-5	NA	TGTGCCACCGGGGGTATCCAAGACCAAGAGACCCAGTACTTC	CATGGIQDQETQYF
NA	TRBV5-1	TRBJ2-3	TRBD2	TGCGCCAGCAGGGAAGCTAGCGGGGGACTTCTGGATACGCAGTATTTT	CASREASGGLLDTQYF
NA	TRBV5-1	TRBJ2-1	NA	TGCGCCAGCAGCTTGGAGACTAGTGTGCGTGAGCAGTTCTTC	CASSLETSVREQFF
NA	TRBV28	TRBJ2-2	TRBD1	TGTGCCAGCAGTAACGGACAGGACAAGACCGGGGAGCTGTTTTTT	CASSNGQDKTGELFF
NA	TRBV13	TRBJ1-5	NA	TGTGCCAGCAGCTTAGGCAGGATTAGCAATCAGCCCCAGCATTTT	CASSLGRISNQPQHF
NA	TRBV10-3	TRBJ2-7	NA	TGTGCCATCTCGAAAGGGGCGGACGAGCAGTACTTC	CAISKGADEQYF
few	TRBV15	TRBJ1-1	NA	TGTGCCACCAGCGGACAGCGGGGGTGGACTGAAGCTTTCTTT	CATSGQRGWTEAFF
NA	TRBV7-3	TRBJ2-7	TRBD1	TGTGCCAGCAGCTTCTCGACAGGGTGGTCCTACGAGCAGTACTTC	CASSFSTGWSYEQYF
NA	TRBV7-9	TRBJ1-5	NA	TGTGCCAGCAGCTTGGGCGAGACCCACCAGCCCCAGCATTTT	CASSLGETHQPQHF
NA	TRBV19	TRBJ2-5	TRBD2	TGTGCCAGTAGTACGACTAGCGGGAGCCAAGAGACCCAGTACTTC	CASSTTSGSQETQYF
NA	TRBV7-2	TRBJ1-2	NA	TGTGCCAGCAGCCCCACAGGGATCTATGGCTACACCTTC	CASSPTGIYGYTF